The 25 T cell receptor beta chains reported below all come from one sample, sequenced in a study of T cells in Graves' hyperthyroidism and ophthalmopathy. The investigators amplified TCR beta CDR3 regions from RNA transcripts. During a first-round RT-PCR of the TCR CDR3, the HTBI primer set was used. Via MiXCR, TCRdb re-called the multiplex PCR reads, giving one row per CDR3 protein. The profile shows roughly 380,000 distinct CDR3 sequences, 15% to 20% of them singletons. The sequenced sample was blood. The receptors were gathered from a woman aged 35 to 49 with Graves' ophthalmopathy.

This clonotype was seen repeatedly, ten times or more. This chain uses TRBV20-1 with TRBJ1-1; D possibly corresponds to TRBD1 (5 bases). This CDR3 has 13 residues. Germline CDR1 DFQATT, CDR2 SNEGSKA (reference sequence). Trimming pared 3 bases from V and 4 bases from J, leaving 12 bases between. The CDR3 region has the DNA TGCAGTGCTAGCGGGATGACAGTCACTGAAGCTTTCTTT. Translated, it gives CSASGMTVTEAFF.

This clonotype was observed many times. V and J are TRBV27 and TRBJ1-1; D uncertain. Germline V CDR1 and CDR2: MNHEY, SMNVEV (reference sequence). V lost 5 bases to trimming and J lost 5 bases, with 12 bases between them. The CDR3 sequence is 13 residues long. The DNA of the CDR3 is TGTGCCAGCAGTCCCCCTCTGGGTACTGAAGCTTTCTTT. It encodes CASSPPLGTEAFF.

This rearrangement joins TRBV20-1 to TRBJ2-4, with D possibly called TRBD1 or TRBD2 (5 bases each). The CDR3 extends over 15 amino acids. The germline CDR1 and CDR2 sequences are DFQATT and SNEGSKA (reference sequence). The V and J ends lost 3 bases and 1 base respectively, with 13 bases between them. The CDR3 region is CSARGTPGAKNIQYF. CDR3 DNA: TGCAGTGCTAGGGGGACCCCCGGGGCCAAAAACATTCAGTACTTC.

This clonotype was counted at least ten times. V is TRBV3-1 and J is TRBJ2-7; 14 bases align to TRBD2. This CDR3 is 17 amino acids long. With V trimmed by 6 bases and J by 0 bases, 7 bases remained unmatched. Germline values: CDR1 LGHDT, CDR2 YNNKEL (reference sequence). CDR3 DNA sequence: TGTGCCAGCAGTCGGACTAGCGGGAGGTTCTCCTCCTACGAGCAGTACTTC. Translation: CASSRTSGRFSSYEQYF.

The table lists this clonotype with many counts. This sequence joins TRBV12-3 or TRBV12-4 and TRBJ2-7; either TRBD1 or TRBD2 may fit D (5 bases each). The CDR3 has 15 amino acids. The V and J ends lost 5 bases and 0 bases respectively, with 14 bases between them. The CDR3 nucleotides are TGTGCCAGCAGTCGGACGGGACCCACCTCCTACGAGCAGTACTTC. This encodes CASSRTGPTSYEQYF.

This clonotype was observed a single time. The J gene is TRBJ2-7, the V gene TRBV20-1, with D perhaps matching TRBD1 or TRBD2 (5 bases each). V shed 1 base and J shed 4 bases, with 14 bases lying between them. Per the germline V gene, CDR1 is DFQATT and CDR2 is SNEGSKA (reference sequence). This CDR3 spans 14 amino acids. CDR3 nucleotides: TGCAGTGCTAGAGCCGTGGGGACGGGGTACGAGCAGTACTTC. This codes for CSARAVGTGYEQYF.

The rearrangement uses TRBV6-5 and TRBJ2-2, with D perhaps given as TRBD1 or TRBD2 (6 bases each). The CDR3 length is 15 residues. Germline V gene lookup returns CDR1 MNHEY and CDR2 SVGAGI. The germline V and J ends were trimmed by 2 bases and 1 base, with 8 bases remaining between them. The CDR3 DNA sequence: TGTGCCAGCAGTTACAAGGGGGGGAACACCGGGGAGCTGTTTTTT. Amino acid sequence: CASSYKGGNTGELFF.

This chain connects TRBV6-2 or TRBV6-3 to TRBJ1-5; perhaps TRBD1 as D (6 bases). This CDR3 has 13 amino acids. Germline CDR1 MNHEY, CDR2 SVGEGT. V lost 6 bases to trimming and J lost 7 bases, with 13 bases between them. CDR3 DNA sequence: TGTGCCAGCAGCGGGGGGGGCAGCCAGCCCCAGCATTTT. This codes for CASSGGGSQPQHF.

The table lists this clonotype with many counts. This chain's CDR3 is CASSLGRGEETQYF. CDR3 sequence (DNA): TGTGCCAGCAGTTTGGGAAGGGGCGAAGAGACCCAGTACTTC. The chain uses TRBV27 and TRBJ2-5, with a tentative D call TRBD1 (5 bases). The V gene's germline CDR1 is MNHEY and CDR2 SMNVEV (reference sequence). V lost 3 bases, J lost 3 bases, and 11 bases lay in between. The CDR3 is 14 amino acids.

The CDR3 here is CASSPRDYLSYEQYF. The CDR3 bases are TGTGCCAGCAGCCCCAGGGACTATCTCTCCTACGAGCAGTACTTC. This chain connects TRBV28 to TRBJ2-7; 7 bases align to TRBD2. V shed 6 bases and J 0 bases; nucleotides not matched to a gene: 8. The CDR3 loop spans 15 amino acids. Germline values: CDR1 MDHEN, CDR2 SYDVKM.

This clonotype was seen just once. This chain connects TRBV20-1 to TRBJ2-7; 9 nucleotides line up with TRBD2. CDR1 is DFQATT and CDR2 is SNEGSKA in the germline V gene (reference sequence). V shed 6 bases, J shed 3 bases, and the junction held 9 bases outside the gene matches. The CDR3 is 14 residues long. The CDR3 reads CSAQGVAGDYEQYF. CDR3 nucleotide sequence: TGCAGTGCGCAGGGGGTAGCGGGAGACTACGAGCAGTACTTC.

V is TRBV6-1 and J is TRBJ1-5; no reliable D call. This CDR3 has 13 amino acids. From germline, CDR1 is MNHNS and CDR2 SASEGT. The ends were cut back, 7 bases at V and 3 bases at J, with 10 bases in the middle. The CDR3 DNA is TGTGCCAGCAAGGAAGGAATCAATCAGCCCCAGCATTTT. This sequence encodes CASKEGINQPQHF.

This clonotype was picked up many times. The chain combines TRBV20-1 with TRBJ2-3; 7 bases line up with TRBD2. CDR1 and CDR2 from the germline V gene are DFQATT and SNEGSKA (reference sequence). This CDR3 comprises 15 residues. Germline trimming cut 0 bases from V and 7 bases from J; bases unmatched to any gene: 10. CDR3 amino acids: CSARDHGGSINTQYF. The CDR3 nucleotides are TGCAGTGCTAGAGATCATGGCGGGAGTATAAATACGCAGTATTTT.

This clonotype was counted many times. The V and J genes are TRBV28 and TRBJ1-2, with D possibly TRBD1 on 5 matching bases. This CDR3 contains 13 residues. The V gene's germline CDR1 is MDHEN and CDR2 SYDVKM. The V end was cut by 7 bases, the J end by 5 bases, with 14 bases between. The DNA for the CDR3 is TGTGCCAGCACACTACAGGCAGAGTATGGCTACACCTTC. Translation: CASTLQAEYGYTF.

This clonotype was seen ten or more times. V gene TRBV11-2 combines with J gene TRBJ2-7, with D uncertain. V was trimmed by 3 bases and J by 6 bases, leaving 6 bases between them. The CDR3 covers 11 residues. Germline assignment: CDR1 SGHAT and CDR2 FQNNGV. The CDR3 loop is CASSLSPEQYF. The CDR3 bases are TGTGCCAGCAGCTTGTCCCCCGAGCAGTACTTC. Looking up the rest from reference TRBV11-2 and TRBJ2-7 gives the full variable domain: EAGVAQSPRYKIIEKRQSVAFWCNPISGHATLYWYQQILGQGPKLLIQFQNNGVVDDSQLPKDRFSAERLKGVDSTLKIQPAKLEDSAVYLCASSLSPEQYFGPGTRLTVT.

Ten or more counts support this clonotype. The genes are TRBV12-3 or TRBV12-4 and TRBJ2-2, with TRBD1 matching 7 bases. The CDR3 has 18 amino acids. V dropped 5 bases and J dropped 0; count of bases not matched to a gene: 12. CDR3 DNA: TGTGCCAGCAGTGAGAGGGTGTGGGGACAGCCGAACACCGGGGAGCTGTTTTTT. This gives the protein CASSERVWGQPNTGELFF.

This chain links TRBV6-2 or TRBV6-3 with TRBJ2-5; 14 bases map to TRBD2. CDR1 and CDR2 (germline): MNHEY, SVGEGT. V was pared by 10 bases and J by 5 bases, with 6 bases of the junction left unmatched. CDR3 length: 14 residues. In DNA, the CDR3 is TGTGCCATCAAGCGACTAGCGGGAGGGGAGACCCAGTACTTC. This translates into CAIKRLAGGETQYF.

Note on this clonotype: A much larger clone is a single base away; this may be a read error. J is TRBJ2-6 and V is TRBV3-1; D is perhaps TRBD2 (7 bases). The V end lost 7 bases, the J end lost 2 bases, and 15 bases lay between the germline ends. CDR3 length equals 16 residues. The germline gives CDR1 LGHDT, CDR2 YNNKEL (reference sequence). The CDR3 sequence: CASTAGQTTGANVLTF. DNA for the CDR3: TGTGCCAGCACAGCGGGACAAACCACTGGGGCCAACGTCCTGACTTTC.

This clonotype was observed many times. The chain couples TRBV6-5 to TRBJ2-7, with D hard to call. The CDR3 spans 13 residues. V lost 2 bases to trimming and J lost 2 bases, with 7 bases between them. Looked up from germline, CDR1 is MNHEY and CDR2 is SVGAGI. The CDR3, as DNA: TGTGCCAGCAGTTACACAGCCACCTACGAGCAGTACTTC. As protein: CASSYTATYEQYF.

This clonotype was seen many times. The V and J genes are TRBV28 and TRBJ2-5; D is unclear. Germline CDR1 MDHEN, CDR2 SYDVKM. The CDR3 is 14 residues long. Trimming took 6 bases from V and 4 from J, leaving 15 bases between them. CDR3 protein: CASRPAAAGETQYF. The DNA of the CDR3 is TGTGCCAGCAGACCCGCGGCAGCCGGAGAGACCCAGTACTTC.

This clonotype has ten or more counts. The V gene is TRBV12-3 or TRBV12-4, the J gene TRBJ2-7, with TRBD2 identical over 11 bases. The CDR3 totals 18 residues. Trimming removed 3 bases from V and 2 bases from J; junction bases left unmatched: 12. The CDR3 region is CASSFRNPGLAATYEQYF. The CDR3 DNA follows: TGTGCCAGCAGTTTCCGGAACCCGGGACTAGCGGCTACCTACGAGCAGTACTTC.

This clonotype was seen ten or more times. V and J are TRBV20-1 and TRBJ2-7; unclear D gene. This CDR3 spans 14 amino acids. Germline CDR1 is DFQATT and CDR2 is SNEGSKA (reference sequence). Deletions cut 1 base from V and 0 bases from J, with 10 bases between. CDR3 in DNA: TGCAGTGCTAGAGTTACAGTAAGCTCCTACGAGCAGTACTTC. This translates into CSARVTVSSYEQYF.

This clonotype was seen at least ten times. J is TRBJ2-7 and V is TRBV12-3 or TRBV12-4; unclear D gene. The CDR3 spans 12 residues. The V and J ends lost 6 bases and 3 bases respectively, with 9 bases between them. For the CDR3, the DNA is TGTGCCAGCAGGGAGAGCAACTACGAGCAGTACTTC. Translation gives CASRESNYEQYF.

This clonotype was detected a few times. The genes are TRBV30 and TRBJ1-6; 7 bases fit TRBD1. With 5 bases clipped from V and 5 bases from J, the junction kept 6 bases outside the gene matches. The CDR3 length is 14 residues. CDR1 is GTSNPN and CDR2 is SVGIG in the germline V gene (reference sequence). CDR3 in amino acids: CAWAPTGDNSPLHF. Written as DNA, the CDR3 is TGTGCCTGGGCTCCCACAGGGGATAATTCACCCCTCCACTTT.

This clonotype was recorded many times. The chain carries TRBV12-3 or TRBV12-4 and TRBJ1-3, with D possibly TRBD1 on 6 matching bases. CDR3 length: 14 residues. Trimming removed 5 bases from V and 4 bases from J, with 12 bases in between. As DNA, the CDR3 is TGTGCCAGCAGTCGTCCCGGGACAGGAAACACCATATATTTT. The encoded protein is CASSRPGTGNTIYF.